The entry below gives a single TCR beta chain sequence along with its context. No antigen is known for it. RNA transcripts yielded amplified TCR beta CDR3 regions. The TCR CDR3 first-round RT-PCR relied on the HTBI primer set. TCRdb re-called the multiplex PCR reads through MiXCR, storing one row per CDR3 protein. The sample has hundreds of thousands of distinct CDR3 sequences, approximately 15% seen once; the top ten hold about an eighth. This sample is part of a study of T cells in Graves' hyperthyroidism and ophthalmopathy. In the study overall: Peripheral blood collection took place at initial diagnosis, before any treatment.

Overall study findings and caveats: Appearing also in blood were most of the thyroid clonotypes expanded above 0.001.

Orbital computed tomography, thyroid ultrasound, serum thyroxine and TRAb, and clinical symptoms together informed the diagnoses. The authors took PBMCs from about 9.5 ml fresh peripheral blood. Germline V gene sequence: CDR1 SGHRS, CDR2 YFSETQ. Trimming took 0 bases from V and 7 from J, leaving 7 bases between them. The CDR3 is 12 amino acids. The sample comprised blood. The source of this sequence is a woman in her fifties or sixties with Graves' ophthalmopathy. This chain links TRBV5-1 with TRBJ1-2; D gene uncertain. CDR3 in DNA: TGCGCCAGCAGCTTGGACTGGGTTGGCTACACCTTC. It translates to CASSLDWVGYTF.